The 14 T cell receptor beta chains below were found in one sample sequenced in a study of blood T cells in healthy people across ages (dated by TCRdb to 2013 to 2016). The library came from 5' RACE. A second 7 to 11 cycle PCR used a sample-barcoded 5' primer and a J-beta primer mix. TCRdb itself trimmed the public reads at Q25 with fastp, ran MiXCR and retained productive beta chains. Here each entry gathers all rows of one CDR3 protein and keeps the most common genes and DNA. The sample has some 1.8 million distinct CDR3 sequences on record, about 39% of them singletons. The ten largest clonotypes hold about 21% of the sample. Sequenced material: blood. The origin of the receptors is a human donor in good health.

The rearrangement joins TRBV7-2 to TRBJ1-1; no firm D call. CDR3 size: 15 residues. V was shortened by 1 base and J by 4 bases, with 13 bases between the two germline ends. Germline assignment: CDR1 SGHTA and CDR2 FQGNSA. The CDR3 DNA follows: TGTGCCAGCAGCTTAGTTGGGGTGGGGAGCACTGAAGCTTTCTTT. Its translation: CASSLVGVGSTEAFF.

The chain is built from TRBV7-2 and TRBJ1-5; no reliable D call. Germline CDR1 reads SGHTA; CDR2 reads FQGNSA. The length of the CDR3 is 14 residues. Trimming pared 5 bases from V and 6 bases from J, leaving 14 bases between. The CDR3 DNA follows: TGTGCCAGCAGCCCGAATGGGGTAGGTCAGCCCCAGCATTTT. Protein sequence: CASSPNGVGQPQHF.

The rearrangement uses TRBV2 and TRBJ2-5; 9 nucleotides align to TRBD2. V lost 6 bases, J lost 11 bases, and 13 bases stayed unmatched. This CDR3 is built from 14 residues. Per germline, CDR1 SNHLY and CDR2 FYNNEI. CDR3 region: CASRGGGASGEQYF. The CDR3 DNA sequence: TGTGCCAGCAGGGGCGGGGGGGCGAGTGGAGAGCAGTACTTC.

This clonotype was counted only a few times. V and J are TRBV20-1 and TRBJ2-1, with TRBD2 matching over 7 bases. CDR3 size: 17 residues. V shed 6 bases and J 1 base; nucleotides not matched to a gene: 15. CDR1 and CDR2 (germline): DFQATT, SNEGSKA (reference sequence). CDR3 nucleotide sequence: TGCAGTGCGCAAGCATGGGGCGGGGGACCTTCCTACAATGAGCAGTTCTTC. Translation: CSAQAWGGGPSYNEQFF.

In its sample, this clonotype was seen a few times. This sequence joins TRBV6-6 and TRBJ1-2; D is unclear. The germline gives CDR1 MNHNY, CDR2 SVGAGI (reference sequence). The V and J ends lost 0 bases and 6 bases respectively, with 11 bases between them. CDR3 length equals 14 residues. CDR3 sequence reads: CASSYSSGYDGYTF. As DNA, the CDR3 is TGTGCCAGCAGTTACTCATCGGGGTATGATGGCTACACCTTC.

The V call is TRBV7-3, the J call TRBJ2-4; 7 nucleotides line up with TRBD2. The DNA end is a closer match to TRBJ2-5, so the J assignment may be wrong. The CDR3 is 14 residues long. Germline V lookup: CDR1 SGHTA, CDR2 FQGTGA. The CDR3 loop is CASSLTSGGQTQYF. DNA for the CDR3: TGTGCCAGCAGCTTAACCTCGGGGGGACAGACCCAGTACTTC.

The gene calls are TRBV5-1 and TRBJ2-1, with D maybe TRBD2 (5 bases). The J call is uncertain, as TRBJ2-7 better fits the DNA end. CDR1 and CDR2 from the germline V gene are SGHRS and YFSETQ. The CDR3 totals 15 residues. CDR3 amino acids: CASSLDGSSYNEQYF. CDR3 nucleotide sequence: TGCGCCAGCAGCTTGGATGGGAGCTCCTACAATGAGCAGTACTTC.

In this sample, this clonotype turned up a few times. This chain joins TRBV12-3 or TRBV12-4 and TRBJ2-1, with D possibly being TRBD1 (6 bases). V shed 7 bases and J shed 4 bases, with 17 bases lying between them. CDR3 length equals 15 residues. CDR3 protein: CASTPAGRGYNEQFF. The CDR3 bases are TGTGCCAGCACCCCGGCGGGCAGGGGTTACAATGAGCAGTTCTTC.

This clonotype appeared a single time. The chain recombines TRBV29-1 with TRBJ1-1; D not certain. CDR3 length equals 11 residues. Germline lookup yields CDR1 SQVTM and CDR2 ANQGSEA. V lost 8 bases and J 2 bases, leaving 9 bases between the germline ends. This CDR3 is CSTTVNTEAFF. The CDR3 DNA sequence: TGCAGCACGACCGTAAACACTGAAGCTTTCTTT.

Only a few counts were recorded for this clonotype. The CDR3 region is CSVLIPVTGIYEQYF. The CDR3 DNA is TGCAGCGTCTTGATCCCTGTGACAGGGATCTACGAGCAGTACTTC. This sequence joins TRBV29-1 and TRBJ2-7, with TRBD1 identical over 7 bases. This CDR3 is built from 15 residues. The V and J ends lost 6 bases and 3 bases, in that order; junction bases with no gene match: 14. From germline, CDR1 is SQVTM and CDR2 ANQGSEA.

This clonotype was counted only a few times. V gene TRBV29-1 combines with J gene TRBJ2-7, with a tentative D call TRBD1 (5 bases). Trimming took 2 bases from V and 7 from J, leaving 21 bases between them. This CDR3 spans 15 amino acids. The germline gives CDR1 SQVTM, CDR2 ANQGSEA. The CDR3 protein is CSVELSRAGHNEQYF. The CDR3 region has the DNA TGCAGCGTTGAATTGTCTCGGGCAGGGCACAATGAGCAGTACTTC.

V is TRBV7-2 and J is TRBJ2-5, with D possibly matching TRBD2 (6 bases). Looked up from germline, CDR1 is SGHTA and CDR2 is FQGNSA. Trimming took 3 bases from V and 5 from J, leaving 16 bases between them. The CDR3 extends over 15 amino acids. The CDR3 DNA is TGTGCCAGCAGCTTTGGGCCTAGCGTTCGGGAGACCCAGTACTTC. It codes for CASSFGPSVRETQYF.

A note on this clonotype: Being one base from a much bigger clone, this may be a read error. V gene TRBV12-3 or TRBV12-4 combines with J gene TRBJ2-1, with TRBD2 identical over 8 bases. The CDR3 spans 14 residues. CDR3 in DNA: TGTACCAGCAGGAGCGGGGGCCGCTACAATGAGCAGTTCTTC. Protein product: CTSRSGGRYNEQFF.

The CDR3 DNA reads TGCGCCAGCAGCGAGGACAACTACAATGAGCAGTTCTTC. Amino acid sequence: CASSEDNYNEQFF. The rearrangement joins TRBV5-1 to TRBJ2-1; a possible D gene is TRBD1 (5 bases). Germline CDR1 reads SGHRS; CDR2 reads YFSETQ. The V end lost 4 bases, the J end lost 3 bases, and 8 bases lay between the germline ends. The CDR3 runs 13 residues.